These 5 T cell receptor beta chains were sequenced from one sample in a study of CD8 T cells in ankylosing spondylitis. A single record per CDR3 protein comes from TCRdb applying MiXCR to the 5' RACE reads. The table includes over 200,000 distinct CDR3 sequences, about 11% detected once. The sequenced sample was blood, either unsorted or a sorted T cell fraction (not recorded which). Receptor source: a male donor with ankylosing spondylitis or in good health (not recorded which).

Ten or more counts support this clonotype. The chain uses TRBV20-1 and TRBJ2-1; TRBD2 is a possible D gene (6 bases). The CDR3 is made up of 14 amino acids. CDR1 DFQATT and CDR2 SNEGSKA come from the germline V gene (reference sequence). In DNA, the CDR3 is TGCAGCCTCGATGGCCCTCGACTAGGCGATGAGCAGTTCTTC. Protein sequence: CSLDGPRLGDEQFF.

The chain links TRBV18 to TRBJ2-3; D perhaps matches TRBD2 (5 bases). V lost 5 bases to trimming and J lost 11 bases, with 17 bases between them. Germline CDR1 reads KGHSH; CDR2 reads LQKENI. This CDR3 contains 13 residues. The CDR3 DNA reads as TGTGCCAGCTCAGAACGACTCCGGGATGGGCAGTATTTT. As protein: CASSERLRDGQYF.

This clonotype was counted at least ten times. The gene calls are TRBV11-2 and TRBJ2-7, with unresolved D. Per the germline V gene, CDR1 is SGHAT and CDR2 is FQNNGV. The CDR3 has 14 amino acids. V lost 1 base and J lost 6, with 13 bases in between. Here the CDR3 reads CASSLVLEWREQYF. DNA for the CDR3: TGTGCCAGCAGCTTAGTCCTGGAATGGCGCGAGCAGTACTTC.

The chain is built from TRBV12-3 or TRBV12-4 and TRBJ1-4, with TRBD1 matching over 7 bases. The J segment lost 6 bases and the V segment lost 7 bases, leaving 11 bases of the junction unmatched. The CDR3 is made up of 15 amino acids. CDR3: CASTSGRGHDEKLFF. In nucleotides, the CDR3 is TGTGCCAGCACCAGCGGGAGGGGGCACGATGAAAAACTGTTTTTT.

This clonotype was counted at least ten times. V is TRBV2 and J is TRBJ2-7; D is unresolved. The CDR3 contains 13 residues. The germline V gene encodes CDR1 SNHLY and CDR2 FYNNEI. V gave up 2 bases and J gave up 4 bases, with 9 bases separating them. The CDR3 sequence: CASSENTAYEQYF. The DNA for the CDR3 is TGTGCCAGCAGTGAAAACACAGCTTACGAGCAGTACTTC.